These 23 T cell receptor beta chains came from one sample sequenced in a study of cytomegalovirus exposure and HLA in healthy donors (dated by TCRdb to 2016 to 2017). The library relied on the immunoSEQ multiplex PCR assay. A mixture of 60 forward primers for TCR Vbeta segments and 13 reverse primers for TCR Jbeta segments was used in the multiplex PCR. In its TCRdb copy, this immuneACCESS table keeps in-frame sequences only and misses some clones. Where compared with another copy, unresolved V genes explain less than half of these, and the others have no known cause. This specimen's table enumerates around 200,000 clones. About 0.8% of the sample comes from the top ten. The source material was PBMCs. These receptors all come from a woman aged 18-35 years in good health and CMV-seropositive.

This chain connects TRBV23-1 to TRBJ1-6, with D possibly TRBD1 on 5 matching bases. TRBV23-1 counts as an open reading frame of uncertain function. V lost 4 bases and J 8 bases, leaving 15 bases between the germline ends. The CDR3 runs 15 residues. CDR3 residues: CASSRLGVTDSPLHF. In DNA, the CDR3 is TGCGCCAGCAGTCGGTTAGGGGTAACTGATTCACCCCTCCACTTT.

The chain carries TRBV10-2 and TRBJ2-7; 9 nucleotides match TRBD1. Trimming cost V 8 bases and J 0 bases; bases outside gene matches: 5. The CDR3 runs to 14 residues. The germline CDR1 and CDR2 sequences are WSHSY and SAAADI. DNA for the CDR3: TGCGCCAGCCGCCCGGGACAGGGCTCCTACGAGCAGTACTTC. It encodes CASRPGQGSYEQYF.

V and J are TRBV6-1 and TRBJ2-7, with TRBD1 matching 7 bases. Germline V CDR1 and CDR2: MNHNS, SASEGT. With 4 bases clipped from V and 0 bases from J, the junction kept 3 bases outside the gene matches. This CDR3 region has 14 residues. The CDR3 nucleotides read TGTGCCAGCAGTGCGACAGGGAACTCCTACGAGCAGTACTTC. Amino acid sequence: CASSATGNSYEQYF.

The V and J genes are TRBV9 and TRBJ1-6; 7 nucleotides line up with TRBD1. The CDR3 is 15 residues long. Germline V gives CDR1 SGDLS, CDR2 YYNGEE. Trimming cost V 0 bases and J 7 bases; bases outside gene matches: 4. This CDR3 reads CASSVAGTANSPLHF. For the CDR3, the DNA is TGTGCCAGCAGCGTAGCCGGGACAGCAAATTCACCCCTCCACTTT.

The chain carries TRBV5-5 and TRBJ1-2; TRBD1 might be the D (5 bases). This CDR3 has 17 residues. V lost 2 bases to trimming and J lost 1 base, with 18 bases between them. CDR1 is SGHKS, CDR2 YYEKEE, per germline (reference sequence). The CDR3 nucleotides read TGTGCCAGCAGCTTAGTTGCAGGGCTGAATAATAACTATGGCTACACCTTC. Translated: CASSLVAGLNNNYGYTF.

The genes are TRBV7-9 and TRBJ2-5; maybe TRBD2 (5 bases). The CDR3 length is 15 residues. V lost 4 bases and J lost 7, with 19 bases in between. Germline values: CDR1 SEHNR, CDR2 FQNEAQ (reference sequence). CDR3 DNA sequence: TGTGCCAGCAGCTCGCCGGGGAGCCGGGAAGGGACCCAGTACTTC. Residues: CASSSPGSREGTQYF. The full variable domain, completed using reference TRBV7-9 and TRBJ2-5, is DTGVSQNPRHKITKRGQNVTFRCDPISEHNRLYWYRQTLGQGPEFLTYFQNEAQLEKSRLLSDRFSAERPKGSFSTLEIQRTEQGDSAMYLCASSSPGSREGTQYFGPGTRLLVL.

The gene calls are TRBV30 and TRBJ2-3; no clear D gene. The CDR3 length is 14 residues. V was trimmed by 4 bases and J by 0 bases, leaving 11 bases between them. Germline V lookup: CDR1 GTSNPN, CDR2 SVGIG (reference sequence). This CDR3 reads CAWNDSPSTDTQYF. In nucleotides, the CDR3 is TGTGCCTGGAACGACTCTCCTAGCACAGATACGCAGTATTTT.

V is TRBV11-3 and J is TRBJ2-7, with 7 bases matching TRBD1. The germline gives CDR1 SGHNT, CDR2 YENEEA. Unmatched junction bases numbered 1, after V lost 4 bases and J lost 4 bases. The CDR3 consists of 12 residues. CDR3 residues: CASSSGGYEQYF. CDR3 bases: TGTGCCAGCAGCTCAGGGGGATACGAGCAGTACTTC.

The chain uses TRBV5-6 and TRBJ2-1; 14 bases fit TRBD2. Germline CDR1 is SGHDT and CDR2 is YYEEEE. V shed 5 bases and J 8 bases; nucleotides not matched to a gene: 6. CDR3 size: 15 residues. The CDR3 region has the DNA TGTGCCAGCAGAACCGGGACTAGCGGGAGCGATGAGCAGTTCTTC. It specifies CASRTGTSGSDEQFF.

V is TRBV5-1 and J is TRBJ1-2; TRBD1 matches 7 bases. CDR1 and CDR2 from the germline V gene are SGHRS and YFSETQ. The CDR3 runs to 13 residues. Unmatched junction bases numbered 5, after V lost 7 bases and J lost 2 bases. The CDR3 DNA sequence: TGCGCCAGCGGAGACAGGGCAAACTATGGCTACACCTTC. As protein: CASGDRANYGYTF. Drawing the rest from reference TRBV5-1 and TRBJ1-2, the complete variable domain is KAGVTQTPRYLIKTRGQQVTLSCSPISGHRSVSWYQQTPGQGLQFLFEYFSETQRNKGNFPGRFSGRQFSNSRSEMNVSTLELGDSALYLCASGDRANYGYTFGSGTRLTVV.

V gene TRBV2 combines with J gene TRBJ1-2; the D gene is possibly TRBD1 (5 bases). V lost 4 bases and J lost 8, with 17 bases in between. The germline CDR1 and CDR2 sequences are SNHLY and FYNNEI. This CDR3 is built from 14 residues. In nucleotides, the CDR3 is TGTGCCAGCAGTGCGTCAGGGCAAAAACAAGGCTACACCTTC. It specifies CASSASGQKQGYTF.

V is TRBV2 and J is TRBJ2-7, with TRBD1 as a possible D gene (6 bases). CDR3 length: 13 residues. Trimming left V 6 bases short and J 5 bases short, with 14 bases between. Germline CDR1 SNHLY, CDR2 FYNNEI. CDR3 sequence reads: CASRRQGQDEQYF. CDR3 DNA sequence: TGTGCCAGCAGGCGGCAGGGGCAGGACGAGCAGTACTTC. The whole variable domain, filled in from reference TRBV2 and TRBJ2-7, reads EPEVTQTPSHQVTQMGQEVILRCVPISNHLYFYWYRQILGQKVEFLVSFYNNEISEKSEIFDDQFSVERPDGSNFTLKIRSTKLEDSAMYFCASRRQGQDEQYFGPGTRLTVT.

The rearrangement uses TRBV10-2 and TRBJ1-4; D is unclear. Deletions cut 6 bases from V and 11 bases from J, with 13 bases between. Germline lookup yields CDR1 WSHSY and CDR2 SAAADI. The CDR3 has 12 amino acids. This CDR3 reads CASSPATGKLFF. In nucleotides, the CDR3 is TGCGCCAGCAGCCCAGCGACGGGGAAACTGTTTTTT.

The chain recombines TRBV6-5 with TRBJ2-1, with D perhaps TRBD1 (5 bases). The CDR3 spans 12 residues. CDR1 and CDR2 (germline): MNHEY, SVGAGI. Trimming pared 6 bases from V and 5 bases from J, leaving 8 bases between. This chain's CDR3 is CASRGPHNEQFF. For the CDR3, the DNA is TGTGCCAGCAGGGGGCCCCACAATGAGCAGTTCTTC.

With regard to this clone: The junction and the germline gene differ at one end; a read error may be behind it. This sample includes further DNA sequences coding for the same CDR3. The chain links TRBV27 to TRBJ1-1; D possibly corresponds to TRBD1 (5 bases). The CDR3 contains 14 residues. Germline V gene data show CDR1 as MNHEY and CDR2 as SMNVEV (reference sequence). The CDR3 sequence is CASSLRQPGTEAFF. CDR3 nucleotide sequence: TGTGCCAGCAGTTTACGACAACCAGGGACTGAGGCTTTCTTT.

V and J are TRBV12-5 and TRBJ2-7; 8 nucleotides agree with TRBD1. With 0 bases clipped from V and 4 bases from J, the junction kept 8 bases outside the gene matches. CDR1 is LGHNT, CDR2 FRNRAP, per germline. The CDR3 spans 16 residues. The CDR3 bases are TGTGCTAGTGGTTTGGTACTCGGCAGGGGGCCGTACGAGCAGTACTTC. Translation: CASGLVLGRGPYEQYF.

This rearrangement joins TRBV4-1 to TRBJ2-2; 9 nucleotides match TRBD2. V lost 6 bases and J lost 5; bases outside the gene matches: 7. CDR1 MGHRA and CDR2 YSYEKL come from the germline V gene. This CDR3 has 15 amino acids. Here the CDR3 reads CASRPRGGSTGELFF. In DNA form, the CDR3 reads TGCGCCAGCAGGCCGCGGGGGGGCTCTACCGGGGAGCTGTTTTTT.

The CDR3 DNA reads TGTGCCAGCAGGTGGAGGACTTTCGGTCAGCCCCAGCATTTT. Its translation is CASRWRTFGQPQHF. This chain joins TRBV2 and TRBJ1-5; D unclear. Per the germline V gene, CDR1 is SNHLY and CDR2 is FYNNEI. The CDR3 loop spans 14 amino acids. Trimming removed 6 bases from V and 6 bases from J, with 15 bases in between.

CDR3 nucleotide sequence: TGTGCCAGCAGTGACGGACTAGCCACAGATACGCAGTATTTT. Protein: CASSDGLATDTQYF. This sequence joins TRBV6-4 and TRBJ2-3; TRBD2 aligns across 8 bases. The germline V gene has CDR1 MRHNA and CDR2 SNTAGT. The V gene end was trimmed by 2 bases and the J gene end by 2 bases; junction bases not matched to a gene: 0. The CDR3 contains 14 residues.

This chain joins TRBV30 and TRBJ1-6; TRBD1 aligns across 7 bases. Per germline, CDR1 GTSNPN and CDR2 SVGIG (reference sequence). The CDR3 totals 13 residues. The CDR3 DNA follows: TGTGGAATCCTCCGGGACAGTGGGGTGCCCCTCCACTTT. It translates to CGILRDSGVPLHF.

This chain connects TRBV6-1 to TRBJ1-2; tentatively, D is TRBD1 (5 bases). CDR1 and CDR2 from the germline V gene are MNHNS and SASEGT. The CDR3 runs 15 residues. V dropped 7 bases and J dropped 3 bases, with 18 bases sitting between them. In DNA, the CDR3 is TGTGCCAGCACCCTTTGGGGCGGTTCAGACTATGGCTACACCTTC. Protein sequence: CASTLWGGSDYGYTF.

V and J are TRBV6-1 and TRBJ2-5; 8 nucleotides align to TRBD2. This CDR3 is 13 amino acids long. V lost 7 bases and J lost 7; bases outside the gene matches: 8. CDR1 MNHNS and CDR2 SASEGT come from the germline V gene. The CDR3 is CASTAGGQGTQYF. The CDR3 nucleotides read TGTGCCAGCACCGCGGGAGGTCAGGGGACCCAGTACTTC.

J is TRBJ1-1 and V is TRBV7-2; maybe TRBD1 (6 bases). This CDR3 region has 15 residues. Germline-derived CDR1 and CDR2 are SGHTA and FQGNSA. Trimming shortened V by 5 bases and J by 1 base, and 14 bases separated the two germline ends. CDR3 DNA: TGTGCCAGCAGCACCAAGGGGGGGGCGAACACTGAAGCTTTCTTT. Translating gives CASSTKGGANTEAFF.